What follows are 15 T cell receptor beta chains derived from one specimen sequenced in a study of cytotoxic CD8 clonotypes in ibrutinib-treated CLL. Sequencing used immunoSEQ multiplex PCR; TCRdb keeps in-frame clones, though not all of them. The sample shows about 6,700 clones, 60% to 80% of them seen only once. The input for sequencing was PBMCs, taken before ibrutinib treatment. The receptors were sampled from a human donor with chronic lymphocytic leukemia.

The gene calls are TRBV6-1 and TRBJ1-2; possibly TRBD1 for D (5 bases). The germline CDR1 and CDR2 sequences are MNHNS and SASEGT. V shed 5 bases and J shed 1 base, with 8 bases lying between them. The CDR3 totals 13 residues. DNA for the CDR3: TGTGCCAGCAGTCAGGGACTTAACTATGGCTACACCTTC. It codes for CASSQGLNYGYTF.

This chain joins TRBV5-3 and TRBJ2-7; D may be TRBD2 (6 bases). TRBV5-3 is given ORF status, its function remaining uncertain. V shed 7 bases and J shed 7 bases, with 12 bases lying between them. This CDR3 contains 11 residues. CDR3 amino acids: CARPGREEQYF. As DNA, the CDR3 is TGTGCCAGACCAGGGCGGGAAGAGCAGTACTTC.

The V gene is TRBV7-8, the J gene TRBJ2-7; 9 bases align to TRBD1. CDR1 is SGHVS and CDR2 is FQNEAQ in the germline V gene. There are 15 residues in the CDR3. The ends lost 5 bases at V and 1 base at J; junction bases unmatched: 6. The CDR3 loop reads CASSPSGQGSYEQYF. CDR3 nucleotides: TGTGCCAGCAGCCCCTCCGGACAGGGGTCCTACGAGCAGTACTTC.

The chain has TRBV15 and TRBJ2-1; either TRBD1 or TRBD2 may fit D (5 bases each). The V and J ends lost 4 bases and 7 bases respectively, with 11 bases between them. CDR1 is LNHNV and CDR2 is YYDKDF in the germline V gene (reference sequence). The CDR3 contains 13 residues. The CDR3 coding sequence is TGTGCCACCAGCAACCGGGGCCAGAATGAGCAGTTCTTC. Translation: CATSNRGQNEQFF. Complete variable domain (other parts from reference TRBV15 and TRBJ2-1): DAMVIQNPRYQVTQFGKPVTLSCSQTLNHNVMYWYQQKSSQAPKLLFHYYDKDFNNEADTPDNFQSRRPNTSFCFLDIRSPGLGDTAMYLCATSNRGQNEQFFGPGTRLTVL.

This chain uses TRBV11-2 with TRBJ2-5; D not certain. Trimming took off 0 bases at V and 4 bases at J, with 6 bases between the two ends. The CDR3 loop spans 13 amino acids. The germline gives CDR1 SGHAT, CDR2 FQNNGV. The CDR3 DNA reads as TGTGCCAGCAGCTTAGATTACCCAGAGACCCAGTACTTC. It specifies CASSLDYPETQYF.

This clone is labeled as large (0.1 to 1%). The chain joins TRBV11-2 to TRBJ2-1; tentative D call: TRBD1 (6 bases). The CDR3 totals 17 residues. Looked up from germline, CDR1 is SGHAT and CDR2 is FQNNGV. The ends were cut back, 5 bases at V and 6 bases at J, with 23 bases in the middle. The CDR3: CASSIEDGRVGGNEQFF. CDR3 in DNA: TGTGCCAGCAGCATCGAAGACGGCAGGGTAGGGGGCAATGAGCAGTTCTTC.

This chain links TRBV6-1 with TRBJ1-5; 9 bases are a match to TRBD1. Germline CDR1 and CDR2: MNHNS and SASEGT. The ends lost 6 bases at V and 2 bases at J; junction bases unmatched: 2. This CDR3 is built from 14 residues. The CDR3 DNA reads TGTGCCAGCAGAGGACAGGGGCGCAATCAGCCCCAGCATTTT. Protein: CASRGQGRNQPQHF.

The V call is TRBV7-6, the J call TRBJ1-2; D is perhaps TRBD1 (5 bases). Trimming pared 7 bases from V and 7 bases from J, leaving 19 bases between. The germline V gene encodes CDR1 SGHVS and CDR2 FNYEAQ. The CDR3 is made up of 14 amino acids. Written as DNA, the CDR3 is TGTGCCAGCAAAGAACAGGCAGGCTCAGGTGGCTACACCTTC. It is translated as CASKEQAGSGGYTF.

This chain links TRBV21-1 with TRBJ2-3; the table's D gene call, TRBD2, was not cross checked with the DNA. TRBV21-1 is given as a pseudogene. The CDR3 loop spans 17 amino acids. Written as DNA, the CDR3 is TGTGCCGGACCCCGGGAGCAGTCGTGTGCTAGCACAGATACGCAGTATTTT. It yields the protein CAGPREQSCASTDTQYF.

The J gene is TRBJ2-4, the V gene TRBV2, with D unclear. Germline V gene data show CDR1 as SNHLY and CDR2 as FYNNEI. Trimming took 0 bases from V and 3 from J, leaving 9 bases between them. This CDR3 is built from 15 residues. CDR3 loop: CASSEALRVKNIQYF. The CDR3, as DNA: TGTGCCAGCAGTGAAGCGTTAAGGGTCAAAAACATTCAGTACTTC. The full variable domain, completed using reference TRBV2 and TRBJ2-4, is EPEVTQTPSHQVTQMGQEVILRCVPISNHLYFYWYRQILGQKVEFLVSFYNNEISEKSEIFDDQFSVERPDGSNFTLKIRSTKLEDSAMYFCASSEALRVKNIQYFGAGTRLSVL.

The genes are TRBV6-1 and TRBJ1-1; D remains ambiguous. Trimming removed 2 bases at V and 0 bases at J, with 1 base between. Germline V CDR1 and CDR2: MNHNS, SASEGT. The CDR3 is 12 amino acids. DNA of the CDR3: TGTGCCAGCAGTGAACTGAACACTGAAGCTTTCTTT. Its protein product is CASSELNTEAFF.

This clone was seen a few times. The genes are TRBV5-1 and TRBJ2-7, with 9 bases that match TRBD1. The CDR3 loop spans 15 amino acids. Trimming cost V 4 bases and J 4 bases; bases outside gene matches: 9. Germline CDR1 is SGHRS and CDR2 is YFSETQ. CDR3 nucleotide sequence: TGCGCCAGCAGCCCCCCACCGGGACAGGGTTACGAGCAGTACTTC. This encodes CASSPPPGQGYEQYF.

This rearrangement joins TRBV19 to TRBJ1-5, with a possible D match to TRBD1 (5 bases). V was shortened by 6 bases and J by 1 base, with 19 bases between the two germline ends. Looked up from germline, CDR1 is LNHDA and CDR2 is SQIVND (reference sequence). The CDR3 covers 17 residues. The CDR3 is CASSHDKGLPSNQPQHF. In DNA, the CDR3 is TGTGCCAGTAGCCACGACAAGGGACTCCCCAGCAATCAGCCCCAGCATTTT. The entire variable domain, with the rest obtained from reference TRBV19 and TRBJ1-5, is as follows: DGGITQSPKYLFRKEGQNVTLSCEQNLNHDAMYWYRQDPGQGLRLIYYSQIVNDFQKGDIAEGYSVSREKKESFPLTVTSAQKNPTAFYLCASSHDKGLPSNQPQHFGDGTRLSIL.

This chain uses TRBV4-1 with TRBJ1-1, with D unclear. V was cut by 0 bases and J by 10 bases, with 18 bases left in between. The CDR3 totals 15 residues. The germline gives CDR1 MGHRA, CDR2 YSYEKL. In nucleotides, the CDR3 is TGCGCCAGCAGCCAAGAGCCCGACTGGGCGAGCCGAGCTTTCTTT. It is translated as CASSQEPDWASRAFF.

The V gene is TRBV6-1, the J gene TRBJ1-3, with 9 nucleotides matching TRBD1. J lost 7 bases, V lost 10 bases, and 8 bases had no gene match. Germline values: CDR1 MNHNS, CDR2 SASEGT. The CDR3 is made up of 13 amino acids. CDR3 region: CATRDRATNTIYF. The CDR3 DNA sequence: TGTGCCACCCGGGACAGGGCAACGAACACCATATATTTT.